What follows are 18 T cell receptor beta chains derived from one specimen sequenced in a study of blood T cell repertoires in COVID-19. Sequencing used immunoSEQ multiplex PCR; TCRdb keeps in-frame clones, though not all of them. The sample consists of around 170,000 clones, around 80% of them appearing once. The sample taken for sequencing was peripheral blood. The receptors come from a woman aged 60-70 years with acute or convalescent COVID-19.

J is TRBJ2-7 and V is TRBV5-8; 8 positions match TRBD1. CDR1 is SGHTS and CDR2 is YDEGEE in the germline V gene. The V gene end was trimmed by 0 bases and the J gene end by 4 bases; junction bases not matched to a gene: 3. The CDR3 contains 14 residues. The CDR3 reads CASSLGQGSYEQYF. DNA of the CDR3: TGTGCCAGCAGCTTGGGACAGGGGAGTTACGAGCAGTACTTC.

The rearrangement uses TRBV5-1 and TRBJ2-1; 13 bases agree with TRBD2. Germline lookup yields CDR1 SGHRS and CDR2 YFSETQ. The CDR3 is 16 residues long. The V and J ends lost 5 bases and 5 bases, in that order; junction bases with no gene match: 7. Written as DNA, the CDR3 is TGCGCCAGCAGGTTACTAGCGGGGGGGCCGGACAATGAGCAGTTCTTC. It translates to CASRLLAGGPDNEQFF.

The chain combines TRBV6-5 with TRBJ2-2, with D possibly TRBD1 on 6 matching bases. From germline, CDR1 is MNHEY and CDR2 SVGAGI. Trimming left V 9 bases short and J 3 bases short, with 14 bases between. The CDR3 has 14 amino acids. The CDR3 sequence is CASRLQGDTGELFF. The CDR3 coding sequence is TGTGCCAGTAGACTACAGGGTGACACCGGGGAGCTGTTTTTT.

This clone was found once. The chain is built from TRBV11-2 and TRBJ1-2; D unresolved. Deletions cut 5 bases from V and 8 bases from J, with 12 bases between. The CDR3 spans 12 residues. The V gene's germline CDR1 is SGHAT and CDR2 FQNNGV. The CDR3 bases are TGTGCCAGCAGCCCCATAGGAGGGGGCTACACCTTC. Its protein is CASSPIGGGYTF.

CDR3 DNA sequence: TGTGCCAGCAGCTTAGCCCTAGCGGGGGGGATGGAGTTCTTC. Translated, it gives CASSLALAGGMEFF. V gene TRBV7-6 combines with J gene TRBJ2-1; TRBD2 agrees at 12 bases. This CDR3 contains 14 residues. Germline loops: CDR1 SGHVS, CDR2 FNYEAQ. The ends lost 0 bases at V and 14 bases at J; junction bases unmatched: 5.

This CDR3 reads CATRTGGTSGANVLTF. The DNA of the CDR3 is TGTGCCACCAGGACAGGGGGCACTTCTGGGGCCAACGTCCTGACTTTC. The chain couples TRBV15 to TRBJ2-6; TRBD1 matches 10 bases. The CDR3 has 16 amino acids. The J segment lost 1 base and the V segment lost 6 bases, leaving 3 bases of the junction unmatched. CDR1 is LNHNV and CDR2 is YYDKDF in the germline V gene (reference sequence).

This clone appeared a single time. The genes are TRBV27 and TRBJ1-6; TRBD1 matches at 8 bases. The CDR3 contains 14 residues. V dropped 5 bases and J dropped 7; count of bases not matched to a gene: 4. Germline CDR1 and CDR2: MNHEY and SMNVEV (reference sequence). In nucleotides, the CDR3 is TGTGCCAGCAGTCGCGACAGGGGAAATTCACCCCTCCACTTT. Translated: CASSRDRGNSPLHF.

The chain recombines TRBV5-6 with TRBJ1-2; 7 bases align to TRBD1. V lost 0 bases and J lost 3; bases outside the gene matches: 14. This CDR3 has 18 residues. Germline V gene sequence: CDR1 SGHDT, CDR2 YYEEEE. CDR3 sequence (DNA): TGTGCCAGCAGCTTGGCTCCGGGACAGCCAGCCTATTACTATGGCTACACCTTC. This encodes CASSLAPGQPAYYYGYTF.

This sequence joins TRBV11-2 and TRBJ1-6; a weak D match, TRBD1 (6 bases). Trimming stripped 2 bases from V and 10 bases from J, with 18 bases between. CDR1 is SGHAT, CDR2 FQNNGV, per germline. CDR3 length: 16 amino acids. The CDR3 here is CASSLYLGRGESPLHF. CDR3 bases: TGTGCCAGCAGCTTATACCTGGGCAGGGGTGAATCACCCCTCCACTTT. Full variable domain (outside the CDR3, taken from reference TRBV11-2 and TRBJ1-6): EAGVAQSPRYKIIEKRQSVAFWCNPISGHATLYWYQQILGQGPKLLIQFQNNGVVDDSQLPKDRFSAERLKGVDSTLKIQPAKLEDSAVYLCASSLYLGRGESPLHFGNGTRLTVT.

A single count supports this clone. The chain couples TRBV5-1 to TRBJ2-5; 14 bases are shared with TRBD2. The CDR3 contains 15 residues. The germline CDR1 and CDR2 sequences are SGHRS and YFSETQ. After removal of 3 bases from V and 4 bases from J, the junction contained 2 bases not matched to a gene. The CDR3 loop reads CASSWGLAGAETQYF. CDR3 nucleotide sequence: TGCGCCAGCAGCTGGGGACTAGCGGGGGCAGAGACCCAGTACTTC.

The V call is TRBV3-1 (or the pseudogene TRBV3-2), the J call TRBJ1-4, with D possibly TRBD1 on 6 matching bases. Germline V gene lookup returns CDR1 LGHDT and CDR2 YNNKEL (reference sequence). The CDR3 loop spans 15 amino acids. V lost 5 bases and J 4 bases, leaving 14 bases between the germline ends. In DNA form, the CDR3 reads TGTGCCAGCAGCACCGGACAGACCAATAATGAAAAACTGTTTTTT. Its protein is CASSTGQTNNEKLFF.

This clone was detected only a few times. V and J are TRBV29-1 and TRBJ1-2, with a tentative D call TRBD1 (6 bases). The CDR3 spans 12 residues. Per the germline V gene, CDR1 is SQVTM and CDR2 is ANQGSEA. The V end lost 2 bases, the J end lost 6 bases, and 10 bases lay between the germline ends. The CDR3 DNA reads TGCAGCGTTGAAAGGGCAGGGGATGGCTACACCTTC. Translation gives CSVERAGDGYTF.

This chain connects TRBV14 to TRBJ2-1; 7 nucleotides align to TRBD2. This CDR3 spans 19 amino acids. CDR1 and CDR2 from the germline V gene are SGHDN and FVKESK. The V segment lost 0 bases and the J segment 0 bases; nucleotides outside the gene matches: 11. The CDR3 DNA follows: TGTGCCAGCAGCCAAGAAGATGGCGGGGGTACCAGCTCCTACAATGAGCAGTTCTTC. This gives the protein CASSQEDGGGTSSYNEQFF.

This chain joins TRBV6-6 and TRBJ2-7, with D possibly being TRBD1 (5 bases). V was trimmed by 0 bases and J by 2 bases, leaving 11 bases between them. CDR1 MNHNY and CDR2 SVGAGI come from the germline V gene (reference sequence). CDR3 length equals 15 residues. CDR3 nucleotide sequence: TGTGCCAGCAGTTACTCGACAGCTTCAGCCTACGAGCAGTACTTC. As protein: CASSYSTASAYEQYF.

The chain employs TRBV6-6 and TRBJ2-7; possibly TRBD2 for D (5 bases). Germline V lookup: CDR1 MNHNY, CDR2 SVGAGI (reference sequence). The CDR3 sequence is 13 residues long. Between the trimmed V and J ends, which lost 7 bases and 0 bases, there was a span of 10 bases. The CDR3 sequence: CASTNGVSYEQYF. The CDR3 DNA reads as TGTGCCAGCACCAACGGGGTCTCCTACGAGCAGTACTTC.

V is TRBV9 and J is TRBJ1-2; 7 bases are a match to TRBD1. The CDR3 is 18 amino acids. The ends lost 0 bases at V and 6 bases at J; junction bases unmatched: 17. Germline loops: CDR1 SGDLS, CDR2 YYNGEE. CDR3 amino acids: CASSVAPTTGKRLNGYTF. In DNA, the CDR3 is TGTGCCAGCAGCGTAGCTCCGACGACAGGGAAGAGGCTAAATGGCTACACCTTC. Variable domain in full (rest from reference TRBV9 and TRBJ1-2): DSGVTQTPKHLITATGQRVTLRCSPRSGDLSVYWYQQSLDQGLQFLIQYYNGEERAKGNILERFSAQQFPDLHSELNLSSLELGDSALYFCASSVAPTTGKRLNGYTFGSGTRLTVV.

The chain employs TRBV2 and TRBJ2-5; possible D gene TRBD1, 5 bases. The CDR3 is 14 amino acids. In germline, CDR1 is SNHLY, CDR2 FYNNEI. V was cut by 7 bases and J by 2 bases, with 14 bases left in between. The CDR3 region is CASNKGLVQETQYF. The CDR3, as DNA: TGTGCCAGCAACAAGGGGCTGGTACAAGAGACCCAGTACTTC.

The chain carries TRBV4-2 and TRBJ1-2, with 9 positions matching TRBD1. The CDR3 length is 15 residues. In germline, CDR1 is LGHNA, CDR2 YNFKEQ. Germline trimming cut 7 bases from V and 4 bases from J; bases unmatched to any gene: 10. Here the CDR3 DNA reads TGTGCCAGCACCCAGGACAGGGGAAATTCCTATGGCTACACCTTC. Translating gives CASTQDRGNSYGYTF.